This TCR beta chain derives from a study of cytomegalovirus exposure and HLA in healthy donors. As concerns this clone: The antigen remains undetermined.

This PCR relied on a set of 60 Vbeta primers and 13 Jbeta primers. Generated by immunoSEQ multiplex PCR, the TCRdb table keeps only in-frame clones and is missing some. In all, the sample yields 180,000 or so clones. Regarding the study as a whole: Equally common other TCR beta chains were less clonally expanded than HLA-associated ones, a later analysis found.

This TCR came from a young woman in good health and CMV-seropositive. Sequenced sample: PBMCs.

CDR3 nucleotides: TGTGCCAGTAGTTATGGGGGCGCCTCCTACGAGCAGTACTTC. Protein product: CASSYGGASYEQYF. This chain uses TRBV19 with TRBJ2-7; a possible D gene is TRBD1 (6 bases). Per germline, CDR1 LNHDA and CDR2 SQIVND (reference sequence). The CDR3 totals 14 residues. Trimming cost V 5 bases and J 0 bases, with 11 bases left between them.